A selection of T cell receptor beta chains follows, all from one sample in a study of early T cells in non-severe SARS-CoV-2 infection. TCRdb redid the calling of the 5' RACE reads with MiXCR, one entry per CDR3 protein. The data contain tens of thousands of distinct CDR3 sequences, around 12% of them seen just once; the ten biggest clones take up roughly 1.2%. The sequences come from whole blood, collected at baseline. Receptors originate from an adult who was a healthcare worker with PCR-confirmed SARS-CoV-2 infection or an uninfected control (not recorded which). The donor label of this sample is uncertain. CDR3s include the opening cysteine and the closing phenylalanine or tryptophan. The order of the fields is V gene, D gene, J gene, clone size, CDR3 protein, CDR3 DNA. D genes are given only for firm matches. Clone sizes are given selectively: once, few, many, or a class where the clone is expanded.

v_gene: TRBV12-3/TRBV12-4; d_gene: -; j_gene: TRBJ1-2; abundance: many; CDR3aa: CASSLGGGNGYTF; CDR3nt: TGTGCCAGCAGTCTAGGTGGAGGGAATGGCTACACCTTC
v_gene: TRBV2; d_gene: -; j_gene: TRBJ2-1; abundance: many; CDR3aa: CASGENEQFF; CDR3nt: TGTGCCAGCGGGGAAAATGAGCAGTTCTTC
v_gene: TRBV7-8; d_gene: TRBD1; j_gene: TRBJ2-4; abundance: few; CDR3aa: CASSQRDRAVVGNIQYF; CDR3nt: TGTGCCAGCAGCCAACGGGACAGGGCGGTAGTGGGAAACATTCAGTACTTC
v_gene: TRBV6-1; d_gene: -; j_gene: TRBJ2-2; abundance: many; CDR3aa: CASSEQGLAAGELFF; CDR3nt: TGTGCCAGCAGTGAACAGGGTCTTGCCGCCGGGGAGCTGTTTTTT
v_gene: TRBV6-2/TRBV6-3; d_gene: -; j_gene: TRBJ1-5; abundance: few; CDR3aa: CASTGSGQPQHF; CDR3nt: TGTGCCAGCACGGGGTCGGGTCAGCCCCAGCATTTT
v_gene: TRBV4-1; d_gene: -; j_gene: TRBJ1-6; abundance: many; CDR3aa: CASSQDKGKNSPLHF; CDR3nt: TGCGCCAGCAGCCAAGATAAAGGGAAGAATTCACCCCTCCACTTT
v_gene: TRBV5-1; d_gene: -; j_gene: TRBJ2-2; abundance: -; CDR3aa: CASSLGRTTGELFF; CDR3nt: TGCGCCAGCAGCTTAGGACGGACCACCGGGGAGCTGTTTTTT
v_gene: TRBV19; d_gene: TRBD1; j_gene: TRBJ2-2; abundance: -; CDR3aa: CASSAWDRGNTGELFF; CDR3nt: TGTGCCAGTAGTGCATGGGACAGGGGGAACACCGGGGAGCTGTTTTTT
v_gene: TRBV24-1; d_gene: -; j_gene: TRBJ2-5; abundance: -; CDR3aa: CATSDSGGRETQYF; CDR3nt: TGTGCCACCAGTGATTCCGGGGGTCGCGAGACCCAGTACTTC
v_gene: TRBV5-6; d_gene: -; j_gene: TRBJ1-5; abundance: -; CDR3aa: CASSTGGVGSRQPQHF; CDR3nt: TGTGCCAGCAGCACAGGAGGTGTGGGCTCTCGCCAGCCCCAGCATTTT
v_gene: TRBV7-3; d_gene: -; j_gene: TRBJ2-5; abundance: few; CDR3aa: CASSLGRLGGKETQYF; CDR3nt: TGTGCCAGCAGCTTAGGGAGGTTAGGGGGAAAAGAGACCCAGTACTTC
v_gene: TRBV3-1; d_gene: -; j_gene: TRBJ2-3; abundance: few; CDR3aa: CASSQDAGGRTDTQYF; CDR3nt: TGTGCCAGCAGCCAAGATGCCGGGGGACGCACAGATACGCAGTATTTT
v_gene: TRBV7-9; d_gene: TRBD1; j_gene: TRBJ2-2; abundance: -; CDR3aa: CASSPGQSLRGELFF; CDR3nt: TGTGCCAGCAGCCCGGGACAGTCCCTTAGAGGGGAGCTGTTTTTT
v_gene: TRBV21-1; d_gene: -; j_gene: TRBJ2-4; abundance: few; CDR3aa: CASSGVAAMPGLAKNIQYF; CDR3nt: TGTGCCAGCAGCGGCGTCGCAGCCATGCCGGGTCTAGCCAAAAACATTCAGTACTTC